This T cell receptor beta chain was recovered during a study of blood T cell repertoires in COVID-19. Study context: Some COVID-19 samples were acute and others convalescent; all came from the United States, Italy and Spain.

This clone was seen more than once but under ten times. Germline assignment: CDR1 MDHEN and CDR2 SYDVKM. V was shortened by 4 bases and J by 2 bases, with 3 bases between the two germline ends. CDR3 length: 12 residues. Allocation to cohorts depended on clinical history reported by the participants. Recovery meant two consecutive negative NP/OP PCR tests, professional clearance, or resolved symptoms. In the source study's methods: The authors estimated nucleated cell counts from reference gene primer amplification. Data came from immunoSEQ multiplex PCR; TCRdb stores just in-frame clones and leaves some out. D and trimming were read from the DNA, whereas the V and J calls and clone size are those reported in that table. Of about 300,000 clones listed, 90% are singletons.

V gene TRBV28 combines with J gene TRBJ2-1, with D unresolved. Sequencing was done on a sample of PBMCs or T cells enriched from blood (not recorded which). This TCR was sampled from a woman between 25 and 40 years old who had recovered from COVID-19. CDR3 loop: CASSSAYNEQFF. The CDR3 bases are TGTGCCAGCAGTTCTGCCTACAATGAGCAGTTCTTC.